This T cell receptor beta chain emerged from a study of low-dose radiotherapy and immunotherapy resistance in tumors. Primers targeting TRAV and TRBV primed first-strand cDNA, covering alpha and beta chains. TCRs underwent 20 PCR cycles of amplification with a constant-region primer and V-primer adapter. MiXCR, applied by TCRdb to the reads, yields one record per CDR3 protein. Seen here are some 57,000 distinct CDR3 sequences, under 30% observed once, and the top ten hold approximately 5.3%. This CDR3 has 15 amino acids. Germline values: CDR1 GTSNPN, CDR2 SVGIG (reference sequence). Germline trimming cut 1 base from V and 0 bases from J; bases unmatched to any gene: 3. As to time point: before trial treatment. Donors were dosed with nivolumab and ipilimumab; they also received aspirin, low-dose cyclophosphamide and low-dose radiotherapy. This clonotype was detected many times.

This specimen consisted of PBMCs, obtained before treatment. This TCR derives from a male donor with prostate cancer. The rearrangement joins TRBV30 to TRBJ1-3; 7 nucleotides agree with TRBD1. DNA of the CDR3: TGTGCCTGGAGTGAAGGGGGCGGCTCTGGAAACACCATATATTTT. Protein: CAWSEGGGSGNTIYF.